The entry below gives a single TCR beta chain sequence along with its context. Its matching antigen is unknown. cDNA prepared by RNA extraction and subsequent reverse transcription served as the template for sequencing. Sequenced by immunoSEQ multiplex PCR; TCRdb stores in-frame clones only, minus some. Of roughly 110,000 clones in the sample, around 53% were seen once. Indicated treatment: oral pan-JAK inhibitor, 5-10 mg twice daily. The study team obtained lesional scalp punch biopsies and peripheral blood from alopecia areata patients. These data are taken from a study of CD8+ T cells in alopecia areata. Findings and caveats of the study: There were many expanded lesional clones persisting in scalp and blood during tofacitinib. Relative to mice, TCR sharing across patients was less clear, a difference possibly HLA-related. One nonresponder makes the tie between baseline CD8+ expansion and response uncertain.

Sequenced here: CD8+ T cells sorted from blood, sampled at week 24, from a patient treated with tofacitinib. This receptor was identified in a human donor with alopecia areata.

CDR3 sequence (DNA): TGTGCCAGCAGTTTAGGGGCCCCCTACGAGCAGTACTTC. This translates into CASSLGAPYEQYF. This chain uses TRBV27 with TRBJ2-7; a possible D gene is TRBD1 (5 bases). The CDR3 contains 13 residues. V was clipped by 2 bases and J by 2 bases, with 7 bases between them. Germline CDR1 is MNHEY and CDR2 is SMNVEV (reference sequence).